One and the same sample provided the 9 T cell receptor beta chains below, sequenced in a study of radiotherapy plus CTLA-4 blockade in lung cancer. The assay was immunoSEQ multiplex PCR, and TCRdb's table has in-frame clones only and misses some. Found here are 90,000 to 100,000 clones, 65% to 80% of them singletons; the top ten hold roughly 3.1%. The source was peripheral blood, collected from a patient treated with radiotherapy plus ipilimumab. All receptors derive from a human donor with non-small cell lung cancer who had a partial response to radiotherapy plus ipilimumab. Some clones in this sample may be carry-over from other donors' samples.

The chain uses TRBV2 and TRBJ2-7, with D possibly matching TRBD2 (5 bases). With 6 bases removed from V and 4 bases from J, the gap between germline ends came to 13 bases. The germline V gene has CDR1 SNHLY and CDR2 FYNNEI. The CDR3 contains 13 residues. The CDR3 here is CASSQDGEYEQYF. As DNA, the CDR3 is TGTGCCAGCAGCCAGGACGGGGAGTACGAGCAGTACTTC.

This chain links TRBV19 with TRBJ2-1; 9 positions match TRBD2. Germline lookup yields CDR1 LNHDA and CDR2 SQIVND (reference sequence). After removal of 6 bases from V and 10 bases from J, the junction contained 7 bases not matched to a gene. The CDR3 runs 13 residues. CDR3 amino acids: CASSRAGGGEQFF. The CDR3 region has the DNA TGTGCCAGTAGCCGAGCGGGAGGCGGAGAGCAGTTCTTC.

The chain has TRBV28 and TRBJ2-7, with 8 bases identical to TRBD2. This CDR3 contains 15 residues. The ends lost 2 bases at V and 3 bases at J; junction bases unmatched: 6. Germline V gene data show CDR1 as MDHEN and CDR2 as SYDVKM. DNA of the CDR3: TGTGCCAGCAGTTTACCGAGCGGGAGACTCTACGAGCAGTACTTC. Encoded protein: CASSLPSGRLYEQYF.

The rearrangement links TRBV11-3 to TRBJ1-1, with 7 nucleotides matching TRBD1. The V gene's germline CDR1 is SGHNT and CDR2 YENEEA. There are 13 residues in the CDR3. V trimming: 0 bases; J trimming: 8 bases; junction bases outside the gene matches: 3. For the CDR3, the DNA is TGTGCCAGCAGCTTAGATCTGACAGGGGAAGCTTTCTTT. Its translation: CASSLDLTGEAFF. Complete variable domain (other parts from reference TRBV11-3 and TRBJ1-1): EAGVVQSPRYKIIEKKQPVAFWCNPISGHNTLYWYLQNLGQGPELLIRYENEEAVDDSQLPKDRFSAERLKGVDSTLKIQPAELGDSAVYLCASSLDLTGEAFFGQGTRLTVV.

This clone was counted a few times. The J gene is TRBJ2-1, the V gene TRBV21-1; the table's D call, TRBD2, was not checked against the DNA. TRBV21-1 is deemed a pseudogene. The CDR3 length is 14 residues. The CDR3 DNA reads TGTGCCAGCAGCAAAGCCGGGAGGGGGGATGAGCAGTTCTTC. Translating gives CASSKAGRGDEQFF.

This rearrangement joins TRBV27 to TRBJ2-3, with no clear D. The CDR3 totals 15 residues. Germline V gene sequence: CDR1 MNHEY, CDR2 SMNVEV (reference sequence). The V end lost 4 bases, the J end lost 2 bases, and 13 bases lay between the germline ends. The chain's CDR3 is CASSSYSLNTDTQYF. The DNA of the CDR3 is TGTGCCAGCAGTTCTTACAGCCTGAACACAGATACGCAGTATTTT.

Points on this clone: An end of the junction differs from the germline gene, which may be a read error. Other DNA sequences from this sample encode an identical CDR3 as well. The CDR3, as DNA: TGCGCCAGCAGGGAAGAGAGGCGGGAGTACTTC. It is translated as CASREERREYF. The chain uses TRBV6-1 and TRBJ2-7, with D perhaps matching TRBD1 or TRBD2 (5 bases each). Germline V gives CDR1 MNHNS, CDR2 SASEGT. This CDR3 contains 11 residues.

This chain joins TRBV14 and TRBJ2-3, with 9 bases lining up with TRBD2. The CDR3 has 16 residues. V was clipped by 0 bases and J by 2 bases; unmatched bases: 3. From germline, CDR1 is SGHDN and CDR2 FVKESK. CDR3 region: CASSQELAGNTDTQYF. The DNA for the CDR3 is TGTGCCAGCAGCCAAGAGCTAGCGGGGAACACAGATACGCAGTATTTT.

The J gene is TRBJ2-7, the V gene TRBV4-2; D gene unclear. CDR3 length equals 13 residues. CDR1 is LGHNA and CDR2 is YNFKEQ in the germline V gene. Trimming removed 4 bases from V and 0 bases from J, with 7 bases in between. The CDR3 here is CASSLTSSYEQYF. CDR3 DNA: TGTGCCAGCAGCCTGACATCCTCCTACGAGCAGTACTTC.